Included here is one TCR beta chain sequence, with context. Its antigen specificity is not known. Per-nucleotide qualities are absent, and no much larger clonotype sits a single base away. The source of the sample is a study of radiation and T cells in renal cell carcinoma (dated by TCRdb to about 2020). Some background on the complete study: Samples were obtained from a clinical trial, in which 15 Gy stereotactic body radiation therapy was delivered to primary renal cell carcinomas and nephrectomy was performed 4 weeks later. In total, roughly 51 samples underwent TCR beta sequencing: about 25 tumors plus 27 peripheral blood samples. In the approximately 57 samples combined, some 4,000,000 unique CDR3 nucleotide sequences were found, encoding 3,000,000 or so unique CDR3 amino acid sequences. Broader findings and caveats from the paper: An increase in top tumor clonotypes in blood was observed from baseline to 2 weeks post-radiation, followed by contraction by 4 weeks, which was taken to suggest transient expansion of tumor-resident clones. Because the trial had a single-armed design, the trial could not examine how radiation dose or scheduling affected the TCR repertoire. Because no pretreatment tumor biopsies were available, whether clonotypes were present in the tumor at baseline could not be determined. Changes in the blood repertoire were not tracked past 4 weeks after treatment.

Between the V and J ends, shortened by 3 bases and 5 bases respectively, the junction contains 8 bases. The CDR3 contains 12 residues, cysteine and phenylalanine counted. This entry keeps only the CDR3 DNA: 36 bases, framed from base 1. CDR1 MDHEN and CDR2 SYDVKM were looked up in the germline V gene. TCR beta libraries were generated from genomic DNA with the immunoSEQ kit, following the manufacturer's recommendations. Library preparation used a first multiplex PCR with proprietary primers, then a second PCR adding unique barcodes, with bead cleanups after each round. A kit-provided positive control reaction and a negative control reaction were included in every sample batch. The final libraries were assessed on an Agilent 4200 TapeStation D1000 ScreenTape, pooled by volume, and quantified by qPCR. Sequencing was performed on an Illumina NextSeq500 using a MidOutput 150-cycle cartridge, with 156 Read1 cycles, 15 Index1 cycles, and the kit custom primers. The pooled library was loaded at approximately 1 pM, with an approximately 20% PhiX control spiked in. The study's own analysis went as follows. The vendor-processed data were analyzed in R, and a clonotype was defined as all T cells that share the same CDR3 nucleotide sequence. In the clone abundance analyses, frequencies in each sample were normalized to that sample's 10,000 most abundant clones. Public T cell clones, which averaged fewer than five per sample, were removed prior to analysis. Tumor-enriched and baseline blood-enriched clonotypes were defined by at least a 32-fold difference in abundance between compartments. A beta-binomial differential abundance model was used to identify clonotypes that expanded or contracted between blood time points. Similarity between tumor and blood repertoires was quantified using the Baroni-Urbani and Buser coefficient, and groups were compared with two-tailed Wilcoxon tests in R. The clones in this table, taken by TCRdb from immuneACCESS, are in-frame only. Not every clone is retained; where verified, under half of the shortfall comes from an unresolved V gene, and the cause of the rest is unknown. That table supplies the V and J calls and clone size; D and trimming were determined from the DNA. The sample records about 140,000 clones, 70% to 90% of which are singletons. Under 30% of the sample is taken by the ten largest.

The time point label for this specimen denotes: baseline pretreatment blood. The intended sense of this specimen's treatment or condition label: 15 Gy SBRT to primary tumor, nephrectomy 4 weeks later. To follow tumor-enriched clonotypes, serial peripheral blood was collected from radiation-treated patients at baseline and at 2 weeks and 4 weeks after SBRT. Every patient's renal cell carcinoma showed clear cell pathology. The QIAamp DNA Blood Mini Kit (Qiagen) was used to prepare genomic DNA for TCR sequencing. Only samples passing all quality control checks were included in the analyses. The input for sequencing was blood, taken from a patient whose treatment included radiotherapy and nephrectomy. The receptor was isolated from a woman between 45 and 60 years old with renal cell carcinoma. Recombination connected TRBV28 to TRBJ2-7; the D gene is perhaps TRBD1, on 5 matching bases. The CDR3 here reads CASSFKGDEQYF. The nucleotide sequence is given as TGTGCCAGCAGTTTTAAAGGGGACGAGCAGTACTTC.